This T cell receptor beta chain emerged from a study of low-dose radiotherapy and immunotherapy resistance in tumors. Turning to the study itself: Participants were given intravenous cyclophosphamide 200 mg/m2 every two weeks, one day before radiation and immunotherapy. TRAV- and TRBV-specific primers primed first-strand cDNA, covering alpha and beta chains.

A constant-region primer paired with the V-primer adapter amplified TCRs over about 20 PCR cycles. One entry per CDR3 protein, called by TCRdb with MiXCR from the reads. The table lists about 50,000 distinct CDR3 sequences, approximately 10% of them singletons. Time point meaning: before trial treatment. In this sample, this clonotype turned up many times. V shed 3 bases and J shed 3 bases, with 8 bases lying between them. Germline V gene sequence: CDR1 WNHNN, CDR2 SYGVQD (reference sequence). This CDR3 is 14 amino acids long. This sequence was found in a female donor with ovarian cancer. This chain joins TRBV10-1 and TRBJ2-2; possible D gene TRBD1, 6 bases. Sequencing used PBMCs, obtained before treatment. The CDR3 region has the DNA TGCGCCAGCAGTGATCCAGGGGACACCGGGGAGCTGTTTTTT. It is translated as CASSDPGDTGELFF.